These 30 T cell receptor beta chains originate from one sample sequenced in a study of cytomegalovirus exposure and HLA in healthy donors. The PCR ran on 60 Vbeta and 13 Jbeta primers. Produced via immunoSEQ multiplex PCR; TCRdb's table is partial and in-frame only. There are about 160,000 clones in the sample; 70% occur only once, and around 4.6% lies in the top ten. The sample taken for sequencing was PBMCs. The source is a man aged 18 to 30 in good health and CMV-seropositive.

The gene calls are TRBV5-4 and TRBJ1-1, with 9 bases that match TRBD1. Germline-derived CDR1 and CDR2 are SGHNT and YYREEE (reference sequence). CDR3 length: 15 amino acids. J gave up 6 bases and V 4 bases, and 10 bases lay outside the gene matches. The CDR3 DNA is TGTGCCAGCAGCCGACCGGGACAGGGTATGTCTGAAGCTTTCTTT. Translation: CASSRPGQGMSEAFF.

This chain connects TRBV28 to TRBJ1-2; D remains ambiguous. Trimming took 5 bases from V and 0 from J, leaving 10 bases between them. CDR3 length: 14 residues. Germline-derived CDR1 and CDR2 are MDHEN and SYDVKM. The CDR3: CASSIQQSNYGYTF. Here the CDR3 DNA reads TGTGCCAGCAGTATACAGCAATCTAACTATGGCTACACCTTC.

The chain joins TRBV11-3 to TRBJ2-2; 9 bases match TRBD2. Unmatched junction bases numbered 2, after V lost 1 base and J lost 2 bases. This CDR3 has 16 amino acids. Germline CDR1 is SGHNT and CDR2 is YENEEA. The CDR3 nucleotides read TGTGCCAGCAGCTTAGTGCTAGCGGGAAACACCGGGGAGCTGTTTTTT. It specifies CASSLVLAGNTGELFF.

The V gene is TRBV19, the J gene TRBJ1-5, with a weak D call TRBD1 (6 bases). With 7 bases removed from V and 3 bases from J, the gap between germline ends came to 19 bases. Germline-derived CDR1 and CDR2 are LNHDA and SQIVND (reference sequence). This CDR3 contains 16 residues. This CDR3 is CASTLQGRGNNQPQHF. CDR3 DNA: TGTGCCAGTACATTACAGGGCCGAGGGAACAATCAGCCCCAGCATTTT.

The rearrangement joins TRBV30 to TRBJ1-1; TRBD1 might be the D (6 bases). The length of the CDR3 is 15 residues. CDR1 is GTSNPN, CDR2 SVGIG, per germline (reference sequence). The germline V and J ends were trimmed by 0 bases and 4 bases, with 15 bases remaining between them. For the CDR3, the DNA is TGTGCCTGGAGTGTACAGGGTTGGGGGGGCACTGAAGCTTTCTTT. This translates into CAWSVQGWGGTEAFF. Full variable domain (missing parts from reference TRBV30 and TRBJ1-1): SQTIHQWPATLVQPVGSPLSLECTVEGTSNPNLYWYRQAAGRGLQLLFYSVGIGQISSEVPQNLSASRPQDRQFILSSKKLLLSDSGFYLCAWSVQGWGGTEAFFGQGTRLTVV.

The CDR3 region is CASSYEYSSPLHF. The CDR3 DNA is TGTGCCAGCAGTTACGAGTATTCGTCACCCCTCCACTTT. This chain uses TRBV6-5 with TRBJ1-6, with D unresolved. V lost 2 bases and J 10 bases, leaving 9 bases between the germline ends. The CDR3 consists of 13 residues. CDR1 is MNHEY and CDR2 is SVGAGI in the germline V gene.

The chain combines TRBV30 with TRBJ2-1; TRBD1 agrees at 7 bases. V was clipped by 0 bases and J by 4 bases; unmatched bases: 9. This CDR3 is built from 16 residues. Germline V CDR1 and CDR2: GTSNPN, SVGIG (reference sequence). CDR3 loop: CAWSVGGDRPYNEQFF. The DNA for the CDR3 is TGTGCCTGGAGTGTAGGTGGGGACAGACCTTACAATGAGCAGTTCTTC.

V is TRBV4-2 and J is TRBJ2-2; TRBD2 matches at 12 bases. Per germline, CDR1 LGHNA and CDR2 YNFKEQ. V shed 6 bases and J 5 bases; nucleotides not matched to a gene: 1. CDR3 length equals 14 residues. The CDR3 sequence is CASRTSGSTGELFF. CDR3 DNA: TGTGCCAGCAGGACTAGCGGGAGTACCGGGGAGCTGTTTTTT.

The V and J genes are TRBV10-2 and TRBJ2-7; 8 bases map to TRBD2. This CDR3 has 13 residues. J gave up 6 bases and V 8 bases, and 9 bases lay outside the gene matches. CDR1 WSHSY and CDR2 SAAADI come from the germline V gene. CDR3 bases: TGCGCCAGCCGAGCGGGACTAGTAGGCGAGCAGTACGTC. It specifies CASRAGLVGEQYV.

The rearrangement links TRBV7-8 to TRBJ2-2; no reliable D call. V was cut by 2 bases and J by 2 bases, with 12 bases left in between. The CDR3 totals 16 residues. Germline V gene lookup returns CDR1 SGHVS and CDR2 FQNEAQ. The CDR3 bases are TGTGCCAGCAGCTTACCCCCGCGAACCAACACCGGGGAGCTGTTTTTT. Amino acid sequence: CASSLPPRTNTGELFF.

This chain links TRBV7-6 with TRBJ2-3; TRBD2 aligns across 10 bases. The CDR3 runs to 15 residues. Trimming took 6 bases from V and 5 from J; bases not matched to a gene: 8. Germline-derived CDR1 and CDR2 are SGHVS and FNYEAQ. CDR3 region: CASRISGGYEDTQYF. DNA for the CDR3: TGTGCCAGCAGGATTAGCGGGGGGTATGAAGATACGCAGTATTTT.

Here the CDR3 DNA reads TGTGCCAGCAGCGATAGGACAGGGGGCGCTTCCCATGGCTACACCTTC. Translated: CASSDRTGGASHGYTF. The J gene is TRBJ1-2, the V gene TRBV7-9; TRBD1 matches at 11 bases. Losses at the gene ends were 5 bases for V and 6 bases for J; bases not matched to a gene: 11. This CDR3 contains 16 residues. Germline CDR1 is SEHNR and CDR2 is FQNEAQ (reference sequence).

The V gene is TRBV10-3, the J gene TRBJ1-2; the match to TRBD1 covers 8 bases. In germline, CDR1 is ENHRY, CDR2 SYGVKD. The CDR3 contains 15 residues. Trimming took 6 bases from V and 3 from J; bases not matched to a gene: 9. This CDR3 is CAISPGTGVHYGYTF. The CDR3 nucleotides are TGTGCCATCAGCCCCGGGACAGGCGTGCACTATGGCTACACCTTC.

The rearrangement joins TRBV6-1 to TRBJ1-5; 9 nucleotides match TRBD1. The length of the CDR3 is 13 residues. V shed 6 bases, J shed 9 bases, and the junction held 6 bases outside the gene matches. CDR1 and CDR2 from the germline V gene are MNHNS and SASEGT. The CDR3 DNA follows: TGTGCCAGCAGCGGGACAGGGAATGGGCCCCAGCATTTT. This codes for CASSGTGNGPQHF.

This sequence joins TRBV5-1 and TRBJ1-1; tentative D call: TRBD1 (6 bases). The CDR3 is 15 amino acids. The germline V gene has CDR1 SGHRS and CDR2 YFSETQ. V was shortened by 0 bases and J by 4 bases, with 13 bases between the two germline ends. The DNA for the CDR3 is TGCGCCAGCAGCTTGGCCGTGGGGGCCGCCACTGAAGCTTTCTTT. This translates into CASSLAVGAATEAFF.

This clone was found once. This specimen includes other DNA sequences encoding the same CDR3. V gene TRBV5-1 combines with J gene TRBJ1-4; 8 positions match TRBD1. The V gene end was trimmed by 5 bases and the J gene end by 8 bases; junction bases not matched to a gene: 8. The CDR3 is 14 amino acids. Germline loops: CDR1 SGHRS, CDR2 YFSETQ. The CDR3 loop is CASSFGQGREKLFF. The CDR3 region has the DNA TGCGCCAGCAGTTTCGGACAGGGCCGGGAAAAACTGTTTTTT.

The genes are TRBV27 and TRBJ1-5; the D gene is possibly TRBD1 (5 bases). CDR3 length: 17 residues. Germline V gene lookup returns CDR1 MNHEY and CDR2 SMNVEV (reference sequence). The ends were cut back, 1 base at V and 5 bases at J, with 18 bases in the middle. The CDR3 region has the DNA TGTGCCAGCAGTTTATTCGGGGGAACTGGAGGGGATCAGCCCCAGCATTTT. Amino acid sequence: CASSLFGGTGGDQPQHF.

The chain recombines TRBV5-4 with TRBJ2-7; the match to TRBD2 covers 8 bases. With V trimmed by 3 bases and J by 2 bases, 4 bases remained unmatched. There are 14 residues in the CDR3. Per the germline V gene, CDR1 is SGHNT and CDR2 is YYREEE (reference sequence). CDR3 in amino acids: CASSSGTSPYEQYV. The CDR3, as DNA: TGTGCCAGCAGCTCCGGGACTAGTCCCTACGAGCAGTACGTC.

The chain carries TRBV4-1 and TRBJ2-1; 7 nucleotides align to TRBD1. This CDR3 contains 15 residues. Germline V gene lookup returns CDR1 MGHRA and CDR2 YSYEKL. The V and J ends lost 1 base and 8 bases, in that order; junction bases with no gene match: 8. Here the CDR3 DNA reads TGCGCCAGCAGCCAAGCGGGACAGCCCAGGGATGAGCAGTTCTTC. This codes for CASSQAGQPRDEQFF.

The rearrangement joins TRBV7-9 to TRBJ2-3, with 8 bases matching TRBD1. The CDR3 runs 16 residues. The ends lost 6 bases at V and 5 bases at J; junction bases unmatched: 13. The V gene's germline CDR1 is SEHNR and CDR2 FQNEAQ (reference sequence). CDR3 DNA sequence: TGTGCCAGCAGAGCACTCCCGGGACAGGCTATAGATACGCAGTATTTT. Amino acids: CASRALPGQAIDTQYF. Looking up the rest from reference TRBV7-9 and TRBJ2-3 gives the full variable domain: DTGVSQNPRHKITKRGQNVTFRCDPISEHNRLYWYRQTLGQGPEFLTYFQNEAQLEKSRLLSDRFSAERPKGSFSTLEIQRTEQGDSAMYLCASRALPGQAIDTQYFGPGTRLTVL.

The chain couples TRBV18 to TRBJ1-1; D might be TRBD1 (6 bases). In germline, CDR1 is KGHSH, CDR2 LQKENI. V lost 1 base, J lost 4 bases, and 10 bases lay in between. The CDR3 covers 14 residues. The CDR3 DNA sequence: TGTGCCAGCTCACCACACAGGGAGATCACTGAAGCTTTCTTT. Its protein product is CASSPHREITEAFF.

This sequence joins TRBV7-2 and TRBJ2-1, with TRBD2 as a possible D gene (5 bases). V dropped 1 base and J dropped 4 bases, with 8 bases sitting between them. The CDR3 is 14 residues long. The germline gives CDR1 SGHTA, CDR2 FQGNSA. Written as DNA, the CDR3 is TGTGCCAGCAGCTTAGTCGGAGGTTACAATGAGCAGTTCTTC. It codes for CASSLVGGYNEQFF.

The chain links TRBV29-1 to TRBJ1-1, with TRBD1 as a possible D gene (5 bases). Trimming shortened V by 8 bases and J by 6 bases, and 13 bases separated the two germline ends. The CDR3 has 11 residues. The V gene's germline CDR1 is SQVTM and CDR2 ANQGSEA. The CDR3 bases are TGCAGCCCCGGGGGGGACCCTGAAGCTTTCTTT. Its translation: CSPGGDPEAFF.

The genes are TRBV10-3 and TRBJ1-4; D is uncertain. From germline, CDR1 is ENHRY and CDR2 SYGVKD. Trimming left V 7 bases short and J 0 bases short, with 12 bases between. The CDR3 extends over 15 amino acids. CDR3 nucleotide sequence: TGTGCCATCATTGGTACCGGGACAACTAATGAAAAACTGTTTTTT. Residues: CAIIGTGTTNEKLFF.

CDR3 sequence reads: CASSLAGLAGGRSYNEQFF. The CDR3 DNA sequence: TGCGCCAGCAGCTTGGCGGGACTAGCGGGAGGACGCTCCTACAATGAGCAGTTCTTC. The chain carries TRBV5-1 and TRBJ2-1; 15 positions agree with TRBD2. The trim removed 0 bases at V and 0 bases at J, leaving 4 bases unmatched. Per germline, CDR1 SGHRS and CDR2 YFSETQ. This CDR3 is 19 amino acids long. Combining the CDR3 with reference TRBV5-1 and TRBJ2-1 gives the whole variable domain KAGVTQTPRYLIKTRGQQVTLSCSPISGHRSVSWYQQTPGQGLQFLFEYFSETQRNKGNFPGRFSGRQFSNSRSEMNVSTLELGDSALYLCASSLAGLAGGRSYNEQFFGPGTRLTVL.

V and J are TRBV5-1 and TRBJ2-2, with D possibly matching TRBD2 (6 bases). The V and J ends lost 4 bases and 1 base respectively, with 14 bases between them. The CDR3 loop spans 16 amino acids. The germline V gene has CDR1 SGHRS and CDR2 YFSETQ. In DNA form, the CDR3 reads TGCGCCAGCAGCATGGGAGGTGGACAGAACACCGGGGAGCTGTTTTTT. It codes for CASSMGGGQNTGELFF.

The rearrangement uses TRBV4-1 and TRBJ2-1; 8 nucleotides match TRBD2. Germline values: CDR1 MGHRA, CDR2 YSYEKL. Trimming removed 4 bases from V and 4 bases from J; junction bases left unmatched: 6. The CDR3 contains 15 residues. The CDR3 DNA follows: TGCGCCAGCAGCCGGGGACTAGAGGATTACAATGAGCAGTTCTTC. Translation: CASSRGLEDYNEQFF.

This clone has more than one count but fewer than ten. V gene TRBV6-1 combines with J gene TRBJ2-3; 7 bases map to TRBD1. V gave up 3 bases and J gave up 1 base; unmatched junction bases: 7. Germline V gives CDR1 MNHNS, CDR2 SASEGT. The CDR3 consists of 16 residues. The CDR3 sequence: CASSDDRVGGTDTQYF. CDR3 sequence (DNA): TGTGCCAGCAGTGACGACAGGGTTGGGGGCACAGATACGCAGTATTTT.

The rearrangement joins TRBV5-5 to TRBJ1-5, with 8 bases that match TRBD1. The CDR3 spans 14 residues. Germline lookup yields CDR1 SGHKS and CDR2 YYEKEE (reference sequence). The V gene end was trimmed by 4 bases and the J gene end by 8 bases; junction bases not matched to a gene: 8. CDR3 sequence (DNA): TGTGCCAGCAGCAAAACAGGGGGTCCTGAGCCCCAGCATTTT. Translated: CASSKTGGPEPQHF.

The J gene is TRBJ1-3, the V gene TRBV28; D may be TRBD1 (6 bases). Trimming pared 8 bases from V and 0 bases from J, leaving 17 bases between. Germline-derived CDR1 and CDR2 are MDHEN and SYDVKM. The CDR3 runs to 16 residues. As DNA, the CDR3 is TGTGCCAGCTTCTCACAGGGCCGTCACTCTGGAAACACCATATATTTT. It yields the protein CASFSQGRHSGNTIYF.